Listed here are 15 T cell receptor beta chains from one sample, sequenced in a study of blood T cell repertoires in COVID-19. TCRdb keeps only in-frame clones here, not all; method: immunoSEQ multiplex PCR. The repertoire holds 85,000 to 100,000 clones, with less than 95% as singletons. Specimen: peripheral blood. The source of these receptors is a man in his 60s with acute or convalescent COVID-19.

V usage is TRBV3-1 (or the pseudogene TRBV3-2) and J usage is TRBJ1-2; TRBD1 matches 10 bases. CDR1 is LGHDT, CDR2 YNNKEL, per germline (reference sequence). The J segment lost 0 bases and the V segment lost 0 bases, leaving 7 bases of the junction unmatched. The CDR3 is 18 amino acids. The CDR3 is CASSQDWGQGITNYGYTF. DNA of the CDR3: TGTGCCAGCAGCCAAGATTGGGGACAGGGGATAACTAACTATGGCTACACCTTC.

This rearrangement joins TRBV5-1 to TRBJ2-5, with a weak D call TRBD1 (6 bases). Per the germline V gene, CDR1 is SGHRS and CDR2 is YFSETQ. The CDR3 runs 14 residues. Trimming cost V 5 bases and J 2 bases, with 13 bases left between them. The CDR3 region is CASRRRTEQETQYF. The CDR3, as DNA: TGCGCCAGCAGGAGGAGGACAGAACAAGAGACCCAGTACTTC.

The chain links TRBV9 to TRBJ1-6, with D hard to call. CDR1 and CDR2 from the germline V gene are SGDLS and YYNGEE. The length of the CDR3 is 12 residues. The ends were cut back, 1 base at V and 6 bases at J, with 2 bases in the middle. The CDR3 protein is CASSVLNSPLHF. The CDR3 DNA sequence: TGTGCCAGCAGCGTACTTAATTCACCCCTCCACTTT.

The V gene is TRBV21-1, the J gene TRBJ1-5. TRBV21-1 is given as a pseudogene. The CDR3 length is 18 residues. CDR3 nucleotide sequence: TGTGCCAGCAGCAAAGCCCCGCGGGGTCAGCGAAGCAATCAGCCCCAGCATTTT. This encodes CASSKAPRGQRSNQPQHF.

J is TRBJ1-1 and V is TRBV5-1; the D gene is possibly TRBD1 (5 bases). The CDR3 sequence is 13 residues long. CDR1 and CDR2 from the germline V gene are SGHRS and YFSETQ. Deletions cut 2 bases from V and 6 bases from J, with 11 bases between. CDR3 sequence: CASSFQGSAEAFF. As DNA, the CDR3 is TGCGCCAGCAGCTTCCAGGGATCCGCTGAAGCTTTCTTT.

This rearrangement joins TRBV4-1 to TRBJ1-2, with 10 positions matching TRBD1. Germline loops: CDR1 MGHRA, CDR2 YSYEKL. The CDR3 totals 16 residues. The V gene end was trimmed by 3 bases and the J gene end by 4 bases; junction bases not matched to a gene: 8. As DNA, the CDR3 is TGCGCCAGCAGCCAGGGTACGACAGGGGGCCGCTATGGCTACACCTTC. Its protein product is CASSQGTTGGRYGYTF.

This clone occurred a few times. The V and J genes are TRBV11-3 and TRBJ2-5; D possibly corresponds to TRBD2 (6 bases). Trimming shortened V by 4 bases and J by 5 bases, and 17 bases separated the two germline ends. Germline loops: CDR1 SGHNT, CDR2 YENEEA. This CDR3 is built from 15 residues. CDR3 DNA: TGTGCCAGCAGCTCCTCTCCGGGAGCCCAGGAGACCCAGTACTTC. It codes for CASSSSPGAQETQYF.

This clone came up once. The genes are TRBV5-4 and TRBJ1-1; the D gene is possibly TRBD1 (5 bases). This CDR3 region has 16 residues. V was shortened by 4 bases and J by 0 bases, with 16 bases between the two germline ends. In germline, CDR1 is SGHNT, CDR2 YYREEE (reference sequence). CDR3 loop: CASSPGLAFLNTEAFF. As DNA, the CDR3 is TGTGCCAGCAGCCCGGGACTCGCCTTCTTGAACACTGAAGCTTTCTTT.

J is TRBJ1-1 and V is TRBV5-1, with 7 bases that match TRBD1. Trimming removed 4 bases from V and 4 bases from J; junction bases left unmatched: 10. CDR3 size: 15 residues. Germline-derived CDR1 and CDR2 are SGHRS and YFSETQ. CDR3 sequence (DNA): TGCGCCAGCAGCCTGGAGACAGGGATGGGCACTGAAGCTTTCTTT. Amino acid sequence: CASSLETGMGTEAFF.

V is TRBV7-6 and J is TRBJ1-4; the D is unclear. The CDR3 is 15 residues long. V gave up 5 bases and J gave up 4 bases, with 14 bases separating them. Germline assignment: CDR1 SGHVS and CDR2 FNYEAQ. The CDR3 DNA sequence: TGTGCCAGCAGCCCCACTAGGCGGAATAATGAAAAACTGTTTTTT. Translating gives CASSPTRRNNEKLFF.

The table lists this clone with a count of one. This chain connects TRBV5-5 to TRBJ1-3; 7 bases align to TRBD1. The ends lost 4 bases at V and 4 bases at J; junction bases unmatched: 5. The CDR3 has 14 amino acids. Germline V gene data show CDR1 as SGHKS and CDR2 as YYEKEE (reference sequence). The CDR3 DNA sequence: TGTGCCAGCAGCCTGGGGACAGTGGGAAACACCATATATTTT. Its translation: CASSLGTVGNTIYF. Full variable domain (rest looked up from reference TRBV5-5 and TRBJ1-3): DAGVTQSPTHLIKTRGQQVTLRCSPISGHKSVSWYQQVLGQGPQFIFQYYEKEERGRGNFPDRFSARQFPNYSSELNVNALLLGDSALYLCASSLGTVGNTIYFGEGSWLTVV.

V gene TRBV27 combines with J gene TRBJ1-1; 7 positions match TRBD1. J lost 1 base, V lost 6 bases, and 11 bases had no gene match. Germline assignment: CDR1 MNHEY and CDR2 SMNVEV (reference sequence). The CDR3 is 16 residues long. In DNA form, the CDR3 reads TGTGCCAGCAGCCTTCTACCGGGACAGAGGAACACTGAAGCTTTCTTT. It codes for CASSLLPGQRNTEAFF.

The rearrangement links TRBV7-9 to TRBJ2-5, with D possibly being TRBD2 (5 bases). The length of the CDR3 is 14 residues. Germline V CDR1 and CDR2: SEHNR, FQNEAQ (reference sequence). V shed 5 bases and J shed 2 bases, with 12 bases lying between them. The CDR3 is CASSPPRGQETQYF. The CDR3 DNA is TGTGCCAGCAGCCCACCTCGCGGGCAAGAGACCCAGTACTTC.

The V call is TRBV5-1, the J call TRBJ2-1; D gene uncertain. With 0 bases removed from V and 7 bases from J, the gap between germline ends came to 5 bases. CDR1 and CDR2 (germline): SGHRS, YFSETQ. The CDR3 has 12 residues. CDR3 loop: CASSLARNEQFF. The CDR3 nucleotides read TGCGCCAGCAGCTTGGCCAGGAATGAGCAGTTCTTC. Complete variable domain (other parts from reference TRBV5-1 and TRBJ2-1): KAGVTQTPRYLIKTRGQQVTLSCSPISGHRSVSWYQQTPGQGLQFLFEYFSETQRNKGNFPGRFSGRQFSNSRSEMNVSTLELGDSALYLCASSLARNEQFFGPGTRLTVL.

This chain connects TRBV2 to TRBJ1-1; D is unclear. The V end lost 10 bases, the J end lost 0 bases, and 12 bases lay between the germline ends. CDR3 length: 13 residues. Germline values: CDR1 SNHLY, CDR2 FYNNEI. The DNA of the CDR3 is TGTGCCACACGCGCCCGGGTGAACACTGAAGCTTTCTTT. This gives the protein CATRARVNTEAFF.